The next 19 T cell receptor beta chains were all read from a single sample in a study of T cell changes during pregnancy in multiple sclerosis (dated by TCRdb to between 2019 and 2020). The library was generated by the immunoSEQ multiplex PCR assay. TCRdb retrieved this table from immuneACCESS and kept in-frame rearrangements only. Not all clones are present; in checked studies, unresolved V genes account for under half, and no reason is known for the remainder. Counted in this sample were about 40,000 clones; roughly nine tenths of them appeared once. Less than 0.75% of the sample lies in the top ten. This material consisted of CD4+ T cells from peripheral blood mononuclear cells, taken before pregnancy. The receptors were sampled from a female donor with multiple sclerosis, enrolled in a pregnancy study.

The rearrangement joins TRBV7-9 to TRBJ2-3, with 7 nucleotides matching TRBD2. The CDR3 runs to 15 residues. CDR1 and CDR2 from the germline V gene are SEHNR and FQNEAQ (reference sequence). V shed 7 bases and J 2 bases; nucleotides not matched to a gene: 9. CDR3 DNA sequence: TGTGCCAGCACCCTCTGGGGGGGAATCACAGATACGCAGTATTTT. This translates into CASTLWGGITDTQYF.

The rearrangement joins TRBV19 to TRBJ1-1; D unresolved. This CDR3 region has 14 residues. Per germline, CDR1 LNHDA and CDR2 SQIVND (reference sequence). V was trimmed by 3 bases and J by 1 base, leaving 9 bases between them. The CDR3 reads CASSIGLENTEAFF. For the CDR3, the DNA is TGTGCCAGTAGTATTGGACTCGAGAACACTGAAGCTTTCTTT.

The CDR3 spells CASSSQQGISYEQYF. CDR3 nucleotides: TGTGCCAGCAGCTCCCAACAGGGTATCAGCTACGAGCAGTACTTC. V usage is TRBV4-2 and J usage is TRBJ2-7; TRBD1 might be the D (6 bases). The V end was cut by 5 bases, the J end by 3 bases, with 17 bases between. Per the germline V gene, CDR1 is LGHNA and CDR2 is YNFKEQ. The CDR3 is 15 residues long.

The chain employs TRBV5-6 and TRBJ1-2; no clear D gene. This CDR3 region has 16 residues. CDR1 SGHDT and CDR2 YYEEEE come from the germline V gene. Trimming left V 0 bases short and J 2 bases short, with 14 bases between. The CDR3 reads CASSLGLRRGNYGYTF. DNA for the CDR3: TGTGCCAGCAGCTTGGGTTTGCGCCGCGGGAACTATGGCTACACCTTC.

J is TRBJ1-2 and V is TRBV9; 8 nucleotides line up with TRBD1. Looked up from germline, CDR1 is SGDLS and CDR2 is YYNGEE. The V segment lost 4 bases and the J segment 6 bases; nucleotides outside the gene matches: 14. The CDR3 has 16 amino acids. In DNA, the CDR3 is TGTGCCAGCAGCTCACAGGGGGTTGCGGGGTTAGATGGCTACACCTTC. Translated, it gives CASSSQGVAGLDGYTF. The full variable domain, in which reference TRBV9 and TRBJ1-2 provide the parts outside the CDR3, is DSGVTQTPKHLITATGQRVTLRCSPRSGDLSVYWYQQSLDQGLQFLIQYYNGEERAKGNILERFSAQQFPDLHSELNLSSLELGDSALYFCASSSQGVAGLDGYTFGSGTRLTVV.

V and J are TRBV5-6 and TRBJ2-6; TRBD2 might be the D (6 bases). Trimming pared 2 bases from V and 4 bases from J, leaving 10 bases between. CDR1 is SGHDT, CDR2 YYEEEE, per germline. The CDR3 has 15 residues. CDR3 nucleotides: TGTGCCAGCAGCTTCGGGGGAACCGGGGCCAACGTCCTGACTTTC. It codes for CASSFGGTGANVLTF.

The chain has TRBV11-2 and TRBJ1-2; TRBD1 agrees at 7 bases. CDR1 is SGHAT and CDR2 is FQNNGV in the germline V gene. The CDR3 sequence is 15 residues long. V dropped 4 bases and J dropped 4; count of bases not matched to a gene: 9. The CDR3 sequence: CASSSRQGGFYGYTF. Written as DNA, the CDR3 is TGTGCCAGCAGCTCGAGACAGGGAGGTTTCTATGGCTACACCTTC.

This clone showed up just a few times. This sequence joins TRBV4-3 and TRBJ1-2; 7 nucleotides match TRBD1. From germline, CDR1 is LGHNA and CDR2 YSLEER. The CDR3 spans 15 residues. The V segment lost 4 bases and the J segment 1 base; nucleotides outside the gene matches: 6. CDR3 bases: TGCGCCAGCAGCCGAAACCGGGACAGTAACTATGGCTACACCTTC. This encodes CASSRNRDSNYGYTF.

V usage is TRBV5-1 and J usage is TRBJ2-7; D is possibly TRBD2 (6 bases). V gave up 4 bases and J gave up 3 bases, with 17 bases separating them. Germline V gene lookup returns CDR1 SGHRS and CDR2 YFSETQ. This CDR3 spans 15 amino acids. CDR3 sequence reads: CASSRMGGEGYEQYF. CDR3 nucleotides: TGCGCCAGCAGCCGAATGGGGGGAGAGGGCTACGAGCAGTACTTC.

The CDR3 here is CSVGGGPETQYF. The CDR3 region has the DNA TGCAGCGTTGGAGGCGGGCCAGAGACCCAGTACTTC. The genes are TRBV29-1 and TRBJ2-5, with D perhaps TRBD2 (5 bases). Between the trimmed V and J ends, which lost 4 bases and 4 bases, there was a span of 10 bases. The V gene's germline CDR1 is SQVTM and CDR2 ANQGSEA. There are 12 residues in the CDR3.

The rearrangement joins TRBV19 to TRBJ1-1, with D possibly matching TRBD1 (5 bases). Trimming stripped 5 bases from V and 0 bases from J, with 7 bases between. Germline V lookup: CDR1 LNHDA, CDR2 SQIVND (reference sequence). This CDR3 comprises 13 residues. The chain's CDR3 is CASSDSLNTEAFF. The CDR3 DNA reads as TGTGCCAGTAGTGACAGCCTGAACACTGAAGCTTTCTTT.

This sequence joins TRBV9 and TRBJ2-2; the D gene is possibly TRBD1 (5 bases). The germline V gene encodes CDR1 SGDLS and CDR2 YYNGEE. The CDR3 has 15 residues. Trimming cost V 4 bases and J 3 bases, with 13 bases left between them. The CDR3 DNA reads as TGTGCCAGCAGCCGGGCTCTAGGGGACACCGGGGAGCTGTTTTTT. The encoded protein is CASSRALGDTGELFF. Based on the CDR3 plus reference TRBV9 and TRBJ2-2, the full variable domain is DSGVTQTPKHLITATGQRVTLRCSPRSGDLSVYWYQQSLDQGLQFLIQYYNGEERAKGNILERFSAQQFPDLHSELNLSSLELGDSALYFCASSRALGDTGELFFGEGSRLTVL.

This rearrangement joins TRBV11-2 to TRBJ2-7; TRBD2 matches 14 bases. V was clipped by 5 bases and J by 0 bases; unmatched bases: 9. CDR1 is SGHAT and CDR2 is FQNNGV in the germline V gene. This CDR3 is 18 amino acids long. The CDR3 loop is CASSLRLAGGWISYEQYF. CDR3 coding DNA: TGTGCCAGCAGCCTAAGACTAGCGGGGGGGTGGATCTCCTACGAGCAGTACTTC.

The chain employs TRBV15 and TRBJ1-5; TRBD1 matches at 7 bases. This CDR3 has 16 residues. Germline CDR1 and CDR2: LNHNV and YYDKDF (reference sequence). The V segment lost 1 base and the J segment 3 bases; nucleotides outside the gene matches: 6. CDR3 sequence (DNA): TGTGCCACCAGCAGAGGTACCGACAGGGCCAATCAGCCCCAGCATTTT. Translation: CATSRGTDRANQPQHF.

The chain recombines TRBV19 with TRBJ1-2; D is ambiguous. V lost 7 bases to trimming and J lost 2 bases, with 20 bases between them. Germline V gives CDR1 LNHDA, CDR2 SQIVND (reference sequence). The CDR3 runs 16 residues. CDR3 protein: CASKEVDLIPNYGYTF. The CDR3 coding sequence is TGTGCCAGTAAAGAAGTAGACTTAATCCCGAACTATGGCTACACCTTC. The full variable domain, in which reference TRBV19 and TRBJ1-2 provide the parts outside the CDR3, is DGGITQSPKYLFRKEGQNVTLSCEQNLNHDAMYWYRQDPGQGLRLIYYSQIVNDFQKGDIAEGYSVSREKKESFPLTVTSAQKNPTAFYLCASKEVDLIPNYGYTFGSGTRLTVV.

Here the CDR3 DNA reads TGTGCCAGCAGTCCGGGACACGGCTATGGCTACACCTTC. Protein: CASSPGHGYGYTF. The V and J genes are TRBV6-5 and TRBJ1-2, with D possibly being TRBD1 (6 bases). Trimming removed 5 bases from V and 4 bases from J, with 11 bases in between. CDR3 length equals 13 residues. The germline CDR1 and CDR2 sequences are MNHEY and SVGAGI.

The chain links TRBV15 to TRBJ2-5; D may be TRBD1 (6 bases). Trimming shortened V by 0 bases and J by 4 bases, and 15 bases separated the two germline ends. The germline gives CDR1 LNHNV, CDR2 YYDKDF (reference sequence). The CDR3 length is 16 residues. For the CDR3, the DNA is TGTGCCACCAGCAGAGATCAGGGGCCCGGATTAGAGACCCAGTACTTC. As protein: CATSRDQGPGLETQYF.

The chain employs TRBV9 and TRBJ1-2, with 8 bases fitting TRBD1. CDR3 size: 15 residues. The V segment lost 2 bases and the J segment 4 bases; nucleotides outside the gene matches: 7. Per the germline V gene, CDR1 is SGDLS and CDR2 is YYNGEE. The CDR3 loop reads CASSVSGGLPYGYTF. CDR3 bases: TGTGCCAGCAGCGTTTCAGGGGGCTTGCCCTATGGCTACACCTTC.

The chain links TRBV5-1 to TRBJ2-4; TRBD1 aligns across 10 bases. The CDR3 consists of 14 residues. Germline V lookup: CDR1 SGHRS, CDR2 YFSETQ. The ends lost 4 bases at V and 6 bases at J; junction bases unmatched: 4. Here the CDR3 DNA reads TGCGCCAGCAGCGCGACAGGGGGCCGAAACATTCAGTACTTC. Translation: CASSATGGRNIQYF. Complete variable domain (other parts from reference TRBV5-1 and TRBJ2-4): KAGVTQTPRYLIKTRGQQVTLSCSPISGHRSVSWYQQTPGQGLQFLFEYFSETQRNKGNFPGRFSGRQFSNSRSEMNVSTLELGDSALYLCASSATGGRNIQYFGAGTRLSVL.